Listed here is a single T cell receptor beta chain. TCRdb's copy holds only in-frame clones and misses some; the assay was immunoSEQ multiplex PCR. Of 310,000 or so clones detected, more than 70% appear once; the ten largest clones hold about 1.2%. The data belong to a study of blood T cell repertoires in COVID-19. Study background: Acute and convalescent COVID-19 specimens originated in the United States, Italy and Spain.

This CDR3 comprises 17 residues. The V and J ends lost 5 bases and 4 bases, in that order; junction bases with no gene match: 12. Germline-derived CDR1 and CDR2 are LNHNV and YYDKDF (reference sequence). V usage is TRBV15 and J usage is TRBJ1-4; 8 nucleotides match TRBD1. The TCR sequence derives from a woman between 45 and 65 years old with acute or convalescent COVID-19. The sample taken for sequencing was peripheral blood. The CDR3 reads CATSPTSGGKGNEKLFF. CDR3 bases: TGTGCCACCAGCCCTACTTCAGGGGGCAAGGGTAATGAAAAACTGTTTTTT.